A selection of T cell receptor beta chains follows, all from one sample in a study of Graves' ophthalmopathy and Graves' hyperthyroidism. TCRdb ran MiXCR on the multiplex PCR reads and lists one entry per CDR3 protein. Of about 640,000 distinct CDR3 sequences detected, under 50% appear once; the ten largest clones hold over 2.5%. The sequenced sample consisted of peripheral blood. Receptors originate from an adult man with Graves' ophthalmopathy. Both conserved end residues are part of each CDR3. Fields, in order: CDR3 protein, CDR3 DNA, D gene, V gene, clone size, J gene. D genes are given only for firm matches. Not all rows give a size; the values are once, few, many and, for expanded clones, a class.

CDR3aa: CASSFLGTGRYEQYF; CDR3nt: TGTGCCAGCAGTTTCCTCGGGACAGGACGCTACGAGCAGTACTTC; d_gene: TRBD1; v_gene: TRBV12-3/TRBV12-4; abundance: many; j_gene: TRBJ2-7
CDR3aa: CSAATGPETQYF; CDR3nt: TGCAGCGCCGCGACAGGGCCAGAGACCCAGTACTTC; d_gene: TRBD1; v_gene: TRBV29-1; abundance: -; j_gene: TRBJ2-5
CDR3aa: CASTSYGRGQPQHF; CDR3nt: TGTGCCAGTACCTCATACGGGAGGGGCCAGCCCCAGCATTTT; d_gene: -; v_gene: TRBV19; abundance: many; j_gene: TRBJ1-5
CDR3aa: CASTDAGGSPLHF; CDR3nt: TGTGCCAGCACCGATGCTGGGGGATCACCCCTCCACTTT; d_gene: -; v_gene: TRBV7-9; abundance: many; j_gene: TRBJ1-6
CDR3aa: CASLDYGTEAFF; CDR3nt: TGTGCCAGCCTGGACTATGGGACTGAAGCTTTCTTT; d_gene: -; v_gene: TRBV6-6; abundance: -; j_gene: TRBJ1-1
CDR3aa: CASKDSYEQYF; CDR3nt: TGCGCCAGCAAAGACAGCTACGAGCAGTACTTC; d_gene: -; v_gene: TRBV10-2; abundance: many; j_gene: TRBJ2-7
CDR3aa: CAISGGGNQPQHF; CDR3nt: TGTGCCATCAGTGGGGGTGGCAATCAGCCCCAGCATTTT; d_gene: -; v_gene: TRBV10-3; abundance: -; j_gene: TRBJ1-5
CDR3aa: CASRQGITYEQYF; CDR3nt: TGTGCCAGCAGGCAGGGGATCACCTACGAGCAGTACTTC; d_gene: -; v_gene: TRBV6-1; abundance: -; j_gene: TRBJ2-7
CDR3aa: CASSETGRHYGYTF; CDR3nt: TGCGCCAGCAGCGAGACAGGGAGGCACTATGGCTACACCTTC; d_gene: TRBD1; v_gene: TRBV10-2; abundance: many; j_gene: TRBJ1-2
CDR3aa: CASSQPQHF; CDR3nt: TGTGCCAGCAGCCAGCCCCAGCATTTT; d_gene: -; v_gene: TRBV6-1; abundance: many; j_gene: TRBJ1-5
CDR3aa: CAISTPGLADYEQYF; CDR3nt: TGTGCCATCAGCACACCGGGACTAGCGGATTACGAGCAGTACTTC; d_gene: TRBD2; v_gene: TRBV10-3; abundance: -; j_gene: TRBJ2-7
CDR3aa: CSSRARGAGANVLTF; CDR3nt: TGCAGCTCCCGGGCACGGGGGGCTGGGGCCAACGTCCTGACTTTC; d_gene: TRBD2; v_gene: TRBV29-1; abundance: -; j_gene: TRBJ2-6
CDR3aa: CASSWSFENSPLHF; CDR3nt: TGTGCCAGCTCCTGGTCCTTCGAGAATTCACCCCTCCACTTT; d_gene: -; v_gene: TRBV25-1; abundance: -; j_gene: TRBJ1-6